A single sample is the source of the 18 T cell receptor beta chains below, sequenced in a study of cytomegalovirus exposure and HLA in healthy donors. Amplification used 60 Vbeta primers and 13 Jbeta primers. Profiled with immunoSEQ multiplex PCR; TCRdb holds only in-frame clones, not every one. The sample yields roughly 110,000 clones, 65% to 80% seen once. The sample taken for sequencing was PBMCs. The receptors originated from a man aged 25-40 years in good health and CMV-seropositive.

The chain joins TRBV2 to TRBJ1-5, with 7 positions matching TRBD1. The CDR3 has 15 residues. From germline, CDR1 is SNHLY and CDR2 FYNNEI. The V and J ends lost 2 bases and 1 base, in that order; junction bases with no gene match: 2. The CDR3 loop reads CASSEQGGSNQPQHF. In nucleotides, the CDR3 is TGTGCCAGCAGTGAACAGGGGGGAAGCAATCAGCCCCAGCATTTT.

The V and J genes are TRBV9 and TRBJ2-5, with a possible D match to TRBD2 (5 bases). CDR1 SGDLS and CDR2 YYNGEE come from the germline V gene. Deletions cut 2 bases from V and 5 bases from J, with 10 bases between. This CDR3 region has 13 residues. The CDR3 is CASSVSVRETQYF. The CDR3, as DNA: TGTGCCAGCAGCGTTAGCGTCAGGGAGACCCAGTACTTC.

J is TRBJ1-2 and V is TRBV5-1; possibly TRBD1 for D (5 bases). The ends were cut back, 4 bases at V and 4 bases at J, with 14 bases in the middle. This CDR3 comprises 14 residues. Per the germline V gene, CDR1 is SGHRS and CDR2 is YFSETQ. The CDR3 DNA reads TGCGCCAGCAGCCCCGTAGGGGTGGCCTATGGCTACACCTTC. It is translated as CASSPVGVAYGYTF.

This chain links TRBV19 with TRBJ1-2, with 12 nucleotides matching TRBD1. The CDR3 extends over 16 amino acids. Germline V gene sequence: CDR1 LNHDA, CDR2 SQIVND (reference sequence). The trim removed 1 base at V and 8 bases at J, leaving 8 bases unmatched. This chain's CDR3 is CASSIGWRDRGPGYTF. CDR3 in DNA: TGTGCCAGTAGTATAGGGTGGAGGGACAGGGGGCCCGGCTACACCTTC.

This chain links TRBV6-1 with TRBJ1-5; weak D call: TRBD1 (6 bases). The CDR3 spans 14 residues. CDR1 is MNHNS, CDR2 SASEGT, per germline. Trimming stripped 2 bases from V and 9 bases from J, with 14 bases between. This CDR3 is CASSERAAGAPQHF. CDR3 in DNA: TGTGCCAGCAGTGAAAGGGCCGCAGGGGCGCCCCAGCATTTT.

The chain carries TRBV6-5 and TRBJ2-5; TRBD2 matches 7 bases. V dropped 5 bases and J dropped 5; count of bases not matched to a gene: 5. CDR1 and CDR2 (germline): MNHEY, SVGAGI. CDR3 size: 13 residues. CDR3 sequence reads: CASSLGGMETQYF. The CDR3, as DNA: TGTGCCAGCAGTCTCGGGGGGATGGAGACCCAGTACTTC.

This chain's CDR3 is CASSDSQWTEAFF. In DNA, the CDR3 is TGTGCCAGCAGCGACAGTCAATGGACTGAAGCTTTCTTT. J is TRBJ1-1 and V is TRBV5-6, with a tentative D call TRBD1 (5 bases). The CDR3 contains 13 residues. Between the trimmed V and J ends, which lost 4 bases and 5 bases, there was a span of 12 bases. Germline V CDR1 and CDR2: SGHDT, YYEEEE.

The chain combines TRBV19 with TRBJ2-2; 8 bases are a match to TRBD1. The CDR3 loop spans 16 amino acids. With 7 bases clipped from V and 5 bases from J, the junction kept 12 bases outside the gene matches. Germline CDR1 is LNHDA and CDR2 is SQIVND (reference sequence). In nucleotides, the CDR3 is TGTGCCAGTACCGGTGACAGGGGAAGAGAAACCGGGGAGCTGTTTTTT. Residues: CASTGDRGRETGELFF.

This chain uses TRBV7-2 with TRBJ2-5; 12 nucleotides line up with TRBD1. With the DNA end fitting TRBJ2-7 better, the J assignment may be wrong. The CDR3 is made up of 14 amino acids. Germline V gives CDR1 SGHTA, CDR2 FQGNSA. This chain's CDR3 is CASSSGQGAYEQYF. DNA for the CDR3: TGTGCCAGCAGCTCGGGACAGGGGGCTTACGAGCAGTACTTC.

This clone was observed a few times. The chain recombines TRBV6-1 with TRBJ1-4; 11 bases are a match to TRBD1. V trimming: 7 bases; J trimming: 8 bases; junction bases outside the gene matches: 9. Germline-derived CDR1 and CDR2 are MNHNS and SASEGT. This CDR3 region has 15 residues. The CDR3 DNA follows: TGTGCCAGCACCCGGGACAGGGGGGCGGAAGAAAAACTGTTTTTT. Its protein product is CASTRDRGAEEKLFF.

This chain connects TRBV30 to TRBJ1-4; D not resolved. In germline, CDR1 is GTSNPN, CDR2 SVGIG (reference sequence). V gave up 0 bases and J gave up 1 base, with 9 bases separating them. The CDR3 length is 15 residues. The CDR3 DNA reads TGTGCCTGGAGTGTAAAGCGTGGAACTAATGAAAAACTGTTTTTT. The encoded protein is CAWSVKRGTNEKLFF.

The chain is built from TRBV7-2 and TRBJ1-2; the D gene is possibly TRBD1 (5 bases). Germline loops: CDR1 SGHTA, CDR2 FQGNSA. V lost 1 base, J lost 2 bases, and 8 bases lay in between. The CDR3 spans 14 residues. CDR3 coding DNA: TGTGCCAGCAGCTTAGGCCGGGGGAACTATGGCTACACCTTC. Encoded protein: CASSLGRGNYGYTF. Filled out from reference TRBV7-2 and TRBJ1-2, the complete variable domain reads GAGVSQSPSNKVTEKGKDVELRCDPISGHTALYWYRQSLGQGLEFLIYFQGNSAPDKSGLPSDRFSAERTGGSVSTLTIQRTQQEDSAVYLCASSLGRGNYGYTFGSGTRLTVV.

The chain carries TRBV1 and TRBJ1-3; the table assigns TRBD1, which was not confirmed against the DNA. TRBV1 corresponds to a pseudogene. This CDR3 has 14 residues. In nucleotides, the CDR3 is TGCACCAGCAGCCATCGGGACAGGGGCCGCTCGAAGAATTTT. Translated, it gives CTSSHRDRGRSKNF.

As DNA, the CDR3 is TGTGCCTGGAGTGATGGACACTCTGGAAACACCATATATTTT. Protein product: CAWSDGHSGNTIYF. This rearrangement joins TRBV30 to TRBJ1-3; D possibly corresponds to TRBD1 (5 bases). The CDR3 extends over 14 amino acids. Trimming stripped 1 base from V and 0 bases from J, with 7 bases between. CDR1 is GTSNPN, CDR2 SVGIG, per germline (reference sequence).

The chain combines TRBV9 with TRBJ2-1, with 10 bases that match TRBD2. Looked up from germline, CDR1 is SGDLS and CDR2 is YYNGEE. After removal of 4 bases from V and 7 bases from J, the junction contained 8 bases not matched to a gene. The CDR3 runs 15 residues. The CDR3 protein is CASSLERGGSNEQFF. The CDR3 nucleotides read TGTGCCAGCAGCCTGGAGCGGGGGGGCAGTAATGAGCAGTTCTTC. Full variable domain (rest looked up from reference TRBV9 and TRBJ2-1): DSGVTQTPKHLITATGQRVTLRCSPRSGDLSVYWYQQSLDQGLQFLIQYYNGEERAKGNILERFSAQQFPDLHSELNLSSLELGDSALYFCASSLERGGSNEQFFGPGTRLTVL.

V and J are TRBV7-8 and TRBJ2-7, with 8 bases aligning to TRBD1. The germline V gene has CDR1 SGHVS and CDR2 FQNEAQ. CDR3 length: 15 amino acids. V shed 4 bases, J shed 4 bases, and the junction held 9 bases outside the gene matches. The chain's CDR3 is CASSSPRTGSYEQYF. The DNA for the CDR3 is TGTGCCAGCAGCTCCCCTAGGACAGGGTCTTACGAGCAGTACTTC.

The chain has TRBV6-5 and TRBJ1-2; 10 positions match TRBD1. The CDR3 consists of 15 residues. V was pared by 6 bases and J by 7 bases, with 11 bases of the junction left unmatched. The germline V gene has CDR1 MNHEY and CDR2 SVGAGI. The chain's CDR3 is CASSRPGTGVLGYTF. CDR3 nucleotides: TGTGCCAGCAGCCGCCCCGGGACAGGGGTGCTTGGCTACACCTTC.

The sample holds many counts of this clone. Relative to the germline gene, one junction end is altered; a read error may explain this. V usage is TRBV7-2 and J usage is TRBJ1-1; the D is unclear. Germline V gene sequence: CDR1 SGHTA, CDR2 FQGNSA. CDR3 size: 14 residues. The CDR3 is CASSPRAGNAEAFF. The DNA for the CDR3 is TGTGCCAGCAGCCCGAGGGCCGGGAACGCTGAAGCTTTCTTT.